The clone carrying this TCR beta chain was seen a single time. No antigen is known for it. This sample is part of a study of cytomegalovirus exposure and HLA in healthy donors. Study-level points and caveats: Across donors, most TCRs were seen rarely, yet some public ones were widespread. In a later analysis, common viral pathogens appeared linked to several of the most significant clusters.

It was with 60 Vbeta and 13 Jbeta primers that the PCR ran. Authors' data handling: An analysis performed later counted roughly 79 million unique TCR beta chains (around 9.9 million of them shared). Some clones are missing from TCRdb's copy, which holds only in-frame ones; the method was immunoSEQ multiplex PCR. V and J calls plus clone size are reproduced from that table; the DNA served to infer D and trimming. The sample includes 99,000 or so clones, around 76% of them seen just once. The V and J ends lost 5 bases and 3 bases, in that order; junction bases with no gene match: 4. This CDR3 region has 14 residues. Per germline, CDR1 SGHVS and CDR2 FQNEAQ.

The TCR sequence derives from a middle-aged man in good health and CMV-seropositive. The source material was PBMCs. The chain uses TRBV7-8 and TRBJ2-1, with 7 bases aligning to TRBD1. The CDR3 here is CASSPGGIYNEQFF. The CDR3 bases are TGTGCCAGCAGCCCAGGGGGAATCTACAATGAGCAGTTCTTC.